The T cell receptor (beta chain) described here comes from a study of CD8 T cells in Susac syndrome. Study summary: There were six sequenced Susac syndrome patients with active disease and roughly 8 in remission.

The RNA input was 0.5 to 1 ug, and it was reverse transcribed with random hexamers. One entry per CDR3 protein, called by TCRdb with MiXCR from the immunoSEQ multiplex PCR reads. The data show about 100,000 distinct CDR3 sequences, around 96% seen once. The V gene's germline CDR1 is SGDLS and CDR2 YYNGEE. V gave up 4 bases and J gave up 4 bases, with 15 bases separating them. The CDR3 has 14 amino acids. Sequenced sample: CD8+ T cells from PBMCs. This sequence originates from a human donor with Susac syndrome. The rearrangement uses TRBV9 and TRBJ2-7; D possibly corresponds to TRBD1 (6 bases). CDR3 protein: CASSPSGQGYEQYF. The CDR3 DNA reads as TGTGCCAGCAGCCCGAGTGGTCAGGGGTACGAGCAGTACTTC.